The rows below give T cell receptor beta chains drawn from one sample of a study of T cell repertoires in cytomegalovirus infection. TCRdb reprocessed the reads with MiXCR, giving one entry per CDR3 protein. The sample holds around 740,000 distinct CDR3 sequences; 35% are singletons and the top ten take 2.5% to 3.5%. Sequenced sample: PBMCs. These TCRs come from a human donor in good health (CMV status not recorded). Some clones in this sample may be carry-over from other donors' samples. CDR3s include the opening cysteine and the closing phenylalanine or tryptophan. Each record gives: V gene, J gene, clone size, D gene, CDR3 DNA, CDR3 protein. A D gene is named only where the DNA matches it firmly. Some rows mark clone size as missing; the rest say once, few, many or name a class of expanded clone.

TRBV5-4	TRBJ2-5	few	.	TGTGCCAGCAGCAAAGCCCGAACTCAAGAGACCCAGTACTTC	CASSKARTQETQYF
TRBV11-1	TRBJ2-2	.	.	TGTGCCAGCAGCCTTGGACAGACCACCGGGGAGCTGTTTTTT	CASSLGQTTGELFF
TRBV7-8	TRBJ1-1	few	TRBD1	TGTGCCAGCAGCTTAGCGGGACAGGGATGGACCGCTGAAGCTTTCTTT	CASSLAGQGWTAEAFF
TRBV4-1	TRBJ2-5	few	TRBD2	TGCGCCAGCAGCCAAGGACGGCGGGGGGCACAAGAGACCCAGTACTTC	CASSQGRRGAQETQYF
TRBV7-4	TRBJ1-5	few	.	TGTGCCAGCAGCCAGGACGGCTACAATCAGCCCCAGCATTTT	CASSQDGYNQPQHF
TRBV5-1	TRBJ1-1	.	TRBD1	TGCGCCAGCAGCTTCCGGGACAGGGGGACTGAAGCTTTCTTT	CASSFRDRGTEAFF
TRBV2	TRBJ2-2	.	TRBD1	TGTGCCAGCAGCCCCCCGGGACAGGGGAGGGCCGGGGAGCTGTTTTTT	CASSPPGQGRAGELFF
TRBV6-6	TRBJ1-1	.	TRBD1	TGTGCCACAACAGGGGGGGCTCGGAACACTGAAGCTTGCTTT	CATTGGARNTEACF
TRBV29-1	TRBJ2-3	once	.	TGCAGCGTTATACGGGACAGCACAGATACGCAGTATTTT	CSVIRDSTDTQYF
TRBV28	TRBJ1-6	.	.	TGTGCCAGCAGCGGGGGCGCCGGGGATAATTCACCCCTCCACTTT	CASSGGAGDNSPLHF
TRBV10-3	TRBJ2-2	.	TRBD2	TGTGCCATCAGTGACCCAGCCGGGACTAGCGCGAACACCGGGGAGCTGTTTTTT	CAISDPAGTSANTGELFF
TRBV5-4	TRBJ2-1	.	.	TGTGCCAGCAGCTTGGGACCCACGGACGAGCAGTTCTTC	CASSLGPTDEQFF
TRBV28	TRBJ1-6	.	TRBD1	TGTGCCAGCAGTTTGGTCGGGACAGGGGGTCCGCCTGCCAATTCACCCCTCCACTTT	CASSLVGTGGPPANSPLHF
TRBV12-3/TRBV12-4	TRBJ1-5	few	TRBD1	TGTGCCAGCAGGGGCGAGGGGGCTTATCAGCCCCAGCATTTT	CASRGEGAYQPQHF
TRBV4-2	TRBJ2-6	.	.	TGTGCCAGCAGCATCCCCGGAGGGGGGGGCGCGGCCGGGGCCAACGTCCTGACTTTC	CASSIPGGGGAAGANVLTF
TRBV6-5	TRBJ2-7	.	.	TGTGCCAGCAGTTACTCCCACGGCCCCTACGAGCAGTACTTC	CASSYSHGPYEQYF
TRBV7-4	TRBJ2-2	.	TRBD1	TGTGCCAGCAGCCTTACTCTGACAGGGGGCAACACCGGGGAGCTGTTTTTT	CASSLTLTGGNTGELFF
TRBV12-3/TRBV12-4	TRBJ1-1	.	.	TGTGCCAGCAGTTTTCTAATTGGGGGGACTGAAGCTTTCTTT	CASSFLIGGTEAFF
TRBV19	TRBJ2-5	few	.	TGTGCCAGTAGTCTCTACGGGACAAAAAAAGGGGAGACCCAGTACTTC	CASSLYGTKKGETQYF
TRBV12-3/TRBV12-4	TRBJ1-3	.	.	TGTGCCAGCAGACGTGCGGGGTCACGGATGGGAGGAAACACCATATATTTT	CASRRAGSRMGGNTIYF
TRBV20-1	TRBJ2-3	few	.	TGCAGTGCCAGGCGGGACTTGCGTGACACAGATACGCAGTATTTT	CSARRDLRDTDTQYF
TRBV28	TRBJ1-1	few	TRBD1	TGTGCCAGCAGTCCCGGACAGGACAGGGGGTTTGAGAACACTGAAGCTTTCTTT	CASSPGQDRGFENTEAFF
TRBV4-1	TRBJ1-5	.	TRBD1	TGCGCCAGCAGCCAGGTGGACAGGGGGTTCAATCAGCCCCAGCATTTT	CASSQVDRGFNQPQHF
TRBV2	TRBJ2-1	.	.	TGTGCCAGCAGCGTTGACTCCTCCCAGTACAATGAGCAGTTCTTC	CASSVDSSQYNEQFF
TRBV4-1	TRBJ1-2	many	.	TGCGCCAGCAGCCAAGATCCCGGCTATGGCTACACCTTC	CASSQDPGYGYTF
TRBV15	TRBJ2-2	.	.	TGTGCCACCAGCAGGGGAGAAGGGGGTACCGGGGAGCTGTTTTTT	CATSRGEGGTGELFF